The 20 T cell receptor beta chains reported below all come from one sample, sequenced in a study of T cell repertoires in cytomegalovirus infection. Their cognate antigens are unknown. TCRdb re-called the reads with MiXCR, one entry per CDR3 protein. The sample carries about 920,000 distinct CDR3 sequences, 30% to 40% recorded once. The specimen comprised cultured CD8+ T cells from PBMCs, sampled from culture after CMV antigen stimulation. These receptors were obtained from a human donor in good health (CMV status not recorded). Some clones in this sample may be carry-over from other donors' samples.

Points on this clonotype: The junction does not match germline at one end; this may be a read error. The DNA for the CDR3 is TGTGCCAGCGGTGACCCCGTAGGACAGGAGGCAGATACGCAGTATTTT. Translation gives CASGDPVGQEADTQYF. This chain uses TRBV2 with TRBJ2-3; 7 bases map to TRBD1. The germline CDR1 and CDR2 sequences are SNHLY and FYNNEI. The CDR3 extends over 16 amino acids.

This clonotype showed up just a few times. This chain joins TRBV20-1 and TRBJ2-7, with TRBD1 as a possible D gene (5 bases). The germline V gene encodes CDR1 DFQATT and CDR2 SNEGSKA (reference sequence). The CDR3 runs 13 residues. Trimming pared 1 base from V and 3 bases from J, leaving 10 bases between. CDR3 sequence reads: CSARARAVYEQYV. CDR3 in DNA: TGCAGTGCTAGAGCCAGGGCTGTCTACGAGCAGTACGTC.

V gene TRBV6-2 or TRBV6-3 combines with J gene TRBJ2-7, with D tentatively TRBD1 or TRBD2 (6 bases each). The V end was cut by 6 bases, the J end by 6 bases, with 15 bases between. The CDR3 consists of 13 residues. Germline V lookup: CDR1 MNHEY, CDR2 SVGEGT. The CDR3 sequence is CASRAGHSFEQYV. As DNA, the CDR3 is TGTGCCAGCAGGGCGGGACACAGTTTCGAGCAGTACGTC.

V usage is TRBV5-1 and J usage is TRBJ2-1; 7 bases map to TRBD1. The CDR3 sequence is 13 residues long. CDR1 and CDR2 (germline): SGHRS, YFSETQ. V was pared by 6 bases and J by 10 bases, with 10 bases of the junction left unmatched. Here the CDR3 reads CASTATGESEQFF. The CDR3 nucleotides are TGCGCCAGCACCGCAACAGGGGAAAGCGAGCAGTTCTTC.

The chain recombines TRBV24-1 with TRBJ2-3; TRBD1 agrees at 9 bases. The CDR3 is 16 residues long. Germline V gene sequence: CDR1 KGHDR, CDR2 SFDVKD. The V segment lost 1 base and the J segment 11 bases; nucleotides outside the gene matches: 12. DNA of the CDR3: TGTGCCACCAGTGATTTTGAGGGACAGGGAGTCGGAAGGCAGTATTTT. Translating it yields CATSDFEGQGVGRQYF.

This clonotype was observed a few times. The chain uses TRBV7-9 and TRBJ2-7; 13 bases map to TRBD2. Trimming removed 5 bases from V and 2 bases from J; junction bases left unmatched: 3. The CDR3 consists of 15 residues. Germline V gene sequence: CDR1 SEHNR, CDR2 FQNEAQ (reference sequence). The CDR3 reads CASSRTSGGAYEQYF. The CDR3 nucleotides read TGTGCCAGCAGCCGTACTAGCGGGGGGGCCTACGAGCAGTACTTC.

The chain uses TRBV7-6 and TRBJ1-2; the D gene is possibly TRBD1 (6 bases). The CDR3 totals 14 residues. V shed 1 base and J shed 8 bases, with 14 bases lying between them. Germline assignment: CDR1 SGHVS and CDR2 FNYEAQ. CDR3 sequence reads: CASSLGTAAGGYTF. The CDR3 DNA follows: TGTGCCAGCAGCTTAGGGACAGCTGCGGGGGGCTACACCTTC.

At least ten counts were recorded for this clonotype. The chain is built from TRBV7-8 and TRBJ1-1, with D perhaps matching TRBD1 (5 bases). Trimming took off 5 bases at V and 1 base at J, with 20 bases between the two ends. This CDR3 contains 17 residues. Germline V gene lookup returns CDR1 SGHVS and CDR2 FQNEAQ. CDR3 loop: CASSQSLRGSENTEAFF. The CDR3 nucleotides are TGTGCCAGCAGCCAATCTTTACGGGGGAGCGAGAACACTGAAGCTTTCTTT.

The CDR3 sequence is CATSTDTNYGYTF. The DNA of the CDR3 is TGTGCCACCAGCACGGACACTAACTATGGCTACACCTTC. The chain carries TRBV15 and TRBJ1-2, with a weak D call TRBD1 (5 bases). Germline V gene sequence: CDR1 LNHNV, CDR2 YYDKDF (reference sequence). The ends were cut back, 4 bases at V and 0 bases at J, with 6 bases in the middle. The CDR3 loop spans 13 amino acids.

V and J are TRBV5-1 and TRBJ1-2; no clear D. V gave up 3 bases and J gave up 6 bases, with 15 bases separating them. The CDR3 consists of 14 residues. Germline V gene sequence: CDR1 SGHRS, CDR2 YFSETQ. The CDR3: CASSSELKGHGYTF. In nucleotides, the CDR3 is TGCGCCAGCAGCTCAGAATTAAAAGGCCATGGCTACACCTTC.

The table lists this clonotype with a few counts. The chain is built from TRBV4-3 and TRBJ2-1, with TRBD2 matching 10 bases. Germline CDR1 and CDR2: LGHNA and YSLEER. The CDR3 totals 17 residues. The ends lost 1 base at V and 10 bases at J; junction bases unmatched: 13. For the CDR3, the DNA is TGCGCCAGCAGCCAAGGATTAGCGGGGGGCCCGTATTGGGAGCAGTTCTTC. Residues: CASSQGLAGGPYWEQFF.

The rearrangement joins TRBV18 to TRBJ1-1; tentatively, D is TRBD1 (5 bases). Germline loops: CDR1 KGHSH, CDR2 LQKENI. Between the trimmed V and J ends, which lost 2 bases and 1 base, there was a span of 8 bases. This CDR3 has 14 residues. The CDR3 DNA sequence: TGTGCCAGCTCACCAACCACAGGGAACACTGAAGCTTTCTTT. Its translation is CASSPTTGNTEAFF.

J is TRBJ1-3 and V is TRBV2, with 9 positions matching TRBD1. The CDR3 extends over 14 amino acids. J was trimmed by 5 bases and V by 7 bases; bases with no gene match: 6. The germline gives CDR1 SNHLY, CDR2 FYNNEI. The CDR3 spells CASTVGQGRNTIYF. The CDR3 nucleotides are TGTGCCAGCACCGTGGGACAGGGCAGAAACACCATATATTTT.

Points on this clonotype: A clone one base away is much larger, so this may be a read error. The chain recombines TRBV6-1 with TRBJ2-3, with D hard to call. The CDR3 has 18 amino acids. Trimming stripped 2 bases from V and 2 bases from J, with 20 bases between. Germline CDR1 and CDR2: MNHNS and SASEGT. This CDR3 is CASSERPVSLTPTDTQYF. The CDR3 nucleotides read TGTGCCAGCAGTGAACGGCCTGTGAGCCTTACACCCACAGATACGCAGTATTTT.

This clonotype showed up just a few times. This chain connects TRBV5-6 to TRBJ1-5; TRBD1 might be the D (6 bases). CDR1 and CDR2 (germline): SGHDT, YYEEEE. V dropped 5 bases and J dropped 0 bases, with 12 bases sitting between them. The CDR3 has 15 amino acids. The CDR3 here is CASSFGTFSNQPQHF. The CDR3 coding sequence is TGTGCCAGCAGTTTCGGGACATTTAGCAATCAGCCCCAGCATTTT.

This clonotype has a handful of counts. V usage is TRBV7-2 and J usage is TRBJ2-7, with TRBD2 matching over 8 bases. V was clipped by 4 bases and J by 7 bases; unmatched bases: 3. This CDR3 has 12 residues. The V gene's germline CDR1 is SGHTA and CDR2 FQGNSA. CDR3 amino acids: CASSSGGEEQYF. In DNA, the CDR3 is TGTGCCAGCAGCTCGGGGGGGGAGGAGCAGTACTTC.

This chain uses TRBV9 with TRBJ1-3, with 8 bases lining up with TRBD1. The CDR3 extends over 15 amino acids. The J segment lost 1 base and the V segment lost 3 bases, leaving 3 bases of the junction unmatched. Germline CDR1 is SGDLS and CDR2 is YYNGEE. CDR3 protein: CASSEGDRSGNTIYF. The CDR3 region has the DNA TGTGCCAGCAGCGAGGGGGACAGGTCTGGAAACACCATATATTTT.

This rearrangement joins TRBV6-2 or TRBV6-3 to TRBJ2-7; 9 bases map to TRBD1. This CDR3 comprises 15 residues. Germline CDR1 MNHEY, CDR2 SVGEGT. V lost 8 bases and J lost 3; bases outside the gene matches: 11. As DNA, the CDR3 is TGTGCCAGCGAGGGGGGGACAGGGATCTTCTACGAGCAGTACGTC. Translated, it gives CASEGGTGIFYEQYV.

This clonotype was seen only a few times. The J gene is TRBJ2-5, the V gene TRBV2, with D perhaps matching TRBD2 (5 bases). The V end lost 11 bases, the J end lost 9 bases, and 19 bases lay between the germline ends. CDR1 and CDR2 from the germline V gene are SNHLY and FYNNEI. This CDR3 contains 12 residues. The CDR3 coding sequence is TGTGCCGTGGAACTAGGAGTCAACGCCCAGTACTTC. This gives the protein CAVELGVNAQYF. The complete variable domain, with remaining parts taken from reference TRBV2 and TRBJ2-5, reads EPEVTQTPSHQVTQMGQEVILRCVPISNHLYFYWYRQILGQKVEFLVSFYNNEISEKSEIFDDQFSVERPDGSNFTLKIRSTKLEDSAMYFCAVELGVNAQYFGPGTRLLVL.

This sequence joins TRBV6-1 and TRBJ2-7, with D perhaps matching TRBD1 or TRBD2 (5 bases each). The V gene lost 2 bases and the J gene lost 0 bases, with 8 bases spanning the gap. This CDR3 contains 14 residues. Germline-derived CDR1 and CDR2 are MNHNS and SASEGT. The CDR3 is CASSERGDSYEQYF. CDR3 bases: TGTGCCAGCAGTGAAAGAGGGGACTCCTACGAGCAGTACTTC.